This TCR beta chain was recovered during a study of blood T cell repertoires in COVID-19. At the level of the study: Sources were T cells, B-cell-depleted T cells, or PBMCs; the material itself was cDNA or gDNA.

Assay used: immunoSEQ multiplex PCR; TCRdb lists only in-frame clones, some missing. The table has 230,000 or so clones, 87% seen once. Germline lookup yields CDR1 SGHVS and CDR2 FQNEAQ. The CDR3 length is 16 residues. V gave up 1 base and J gave up 0 bases; unmatched junction bases: 0. This clone has a single count. V is TRBV7-8 and J is TRBJ1-3; 10 nucleotides align to TRBD1. This TCR derives from a man aged 40-49 years with active or convalescent COVID-19. Sequencing was done on a sample of peripheral blood. The CDR3 protein is CASSLGQGASGNTIYF. The CDR3 region has the DNA TGTGCCAGCAGCTTAGGACAGGGGGCCTCTGGAAACACCATATATTTT.